The present entry profiles one T cell receptor (beta chain) with its context. As yet, its antigen is unknown. The sample comes from a study of T cells after yellow fever vaccination. Study results and limitations: Researchers noted that a small share of clonotypes showed up in both CD4 and CD8 compartments. Among primary-vaccination clones, most reappeared after the booster, at 96% for CD4 and 88% for CD8.

The V gene end was trimmed by 5 bases and the J gene end by 4 bases; junction bases not matched to a gene: 7. Germline lookup yields CDR1 SNHLY and CDR2 FYNNEI. This CDR3 comprises 15 residues. TCR cDNA was made by 5'RACE template switching, adding a universal primer site and UMIs. From the 5' RACE reads, TCRdb called clonotypes with MiXCR, one entry per CDR3 protein. Of hundreds of thousands of distinct CDR3 sequences in the sample, less than 9.5% were seen once. This TCR was sampled from a man aged 18 to 29 who received the YFV17D yellow fever vaccine. The chain links TRBV2 to TRBJ2-2; 7 bases line up with TRBD1. Here the sequenced sample was CD4+ T cells sorted from PBMCs, taken 5 days after the yellow fever booster vaccination. The CDR3 bases are TGTGCCAGCAGTTGGGACAGAAGACCCACCGGGGAGCTGTTTTTT. Its translation: CASSWDRRPTGELFF.